The rows below give T cell receptor beta chains drawn from one sample of a study of high-grade serous ovarian cancer treatment subgroups. The repertoire was sequenced with immunoSEQ multiplex PCR; TCRdb's copy has only in-frame clones and lacks some. Here the sample spans about 1,600 clones, approximately 70% being singletons. The sample taken for sequencing was tumor tissue. Receptor source: a human donor with high-grade serous ovarian cancer. The CDR3 runs from the conserved cysteine through the conserved F or W. D genes are given only for firm matches. The size of a clone is reported for some rows only, either as once, few or many, or as a class for expanded clones.

J gene: TRBJ1-5
clone size: -
D gene: -
V gene: TRBV19
CDR3 DNA: TGTGCCAGTAGCCCGGGGGGTGGGGTCAATCAGCCCCAGCATTTT
CDR3 protein: CASSPGGGVNQPQHF

J gene: TRBJ2-7
clone size: large
D gene: TRBD2
V gene: TRBV7-9
CDR3 DNA: TGTGCCAGCAGCCGAATCGGACTAGCGGGATCCTACGAGCAGTACTTC
CDR3 protein: CASSRIGLAGSYEQYF

J gene: TRBJ2-5
clone size: -
D gene: -
V gene: TRBV11-2
CDR3 DNA: TGTGCCAGCAGCCTATGGGAGACCCAGTACTTC
CDR3 protein: CASSLWETQYF

J gene: TRBJ2-3
clone size: -
D gene: TRBD2
V gene: TRBV5-1
CDR3 DNA: TGCGCCAGCAGCTTGGATCTGGCGGGAGGAACAGATACGCAGTATTTT
CDR3 protein: CASSLDLAGGTDTQYF

J gene: TRBJ2-1
clone size: -
D gene: -
V gene: TRBV2
CDR3 DNA: TGTGCCAGCAGTGTTTGGAGGGAAAATGAGCAGTTCTTC
CDR3 protein: CASSVWRENEQFF

J gene: TRBJ2-6
clone size: -
D gene: TRBD2
V gene: TRBV4-1
CDR3 DNA: TGCGCCAGCAGCCCAATCGGACTAGCGGACCGCTCTGGGGCCAACGTCCTGACTTTC
CDR3 protein: CASSPIGLADRSGANVLTF

J gene: TRBJ2-7
clone size: -
D gene: -
V gene: TRBV4-1
CDR3 DNA: TGCGCCAGCAGCCAAGACTATCCTGGACCCTACGAGCAGTACTTC
CDR3 protein: CASSQDYPGPYEQYF

J gene: TRBJ2-3
clone size: few
D gene: TRBD2
V gene: TRBV30
CDR3 DNA: TGTGCCTGGAGCCACGGAACTAGCGTTGGGGCAGATACGCAGTATTTT
CDR3 protein: CAWSHGTSVGADTQYF

J gene: TRBJ1-6
clone size: -
D gene: -
V gene: TRBV6-6
CDR3 DNA: TGTGCCAGCAGACCGGGGCGAGACAATTCACCCCTCCACTTT
CDR3 protein: CASRPGRDNSPLHF

J gene: TRBJ2-5
clone size: -
D gene: TRBD1
V gene: TRBV9
CDR3 DNA: TGTGCCAGCAGCCCCAGACCGGGACAGGGGATTGTGAAGACCCAGTACTTC
CDR3 protein: CASSPRPGQGIVKTQYF

J gene: TRBJ2-7
clone size: few
D gene: TRBD2
V gene: TRBV4-1
CDR3 DNA: TGCGCCAGCAGCCAAGATTTTCCGGGAGGCTCCTACGAGCAGTACTTC
CDR3 protein: CASSQDFPGGSYEQYF

J gene: TRBJ1-1
clone size: -
D gene: -
V gene: TRBV5-3
CDR3 DNA: TGTGCCAGAAGCGGCGGTTGTGCTGAAGCTTTCTTT
CDR3 protein: CARSGGCAEAFF

J gene: TRBJ1-1
clone size: few
D gene: -
V gene: TRBV6-6
CDR3 DNA: TGTGCCAGCAGTTACGAGGAGAACACTGAAGCTTTCTTT
CDR3 protein: CASSYEENTEAFF

J gene: TRBJ1-1
clone size: -
D gene: -
V gene: TRBV18
CDR3 DNA: TGTGCCAGCTCACCACGGGGGGATCTGTTGAACACTGAAGCTTTCTTT
CDR3 protein: CASSPRGDLLNTEAFF

J gene: TRBJ1-4
clone size: -
D gene: -
V gene: TRBV28
CDR3 DNA: TGTGCCAGCAGTTTGCCTCGAGGGAAACTGTTTTTT
CDR3 protein: CASSLPRGKLFF

J gene: TRBJ2-3
clone size: -
D gene: TRBD2
V gene: TRBV7-9
CDR3 DNA: TGTGCCAGCAGCTTAGTTGGCCTAGCGGGAGTTCCCCGCTTGGATACGCAGTATTTT
CDR3 protein: CASSLVGLAGVPRLDTQYF

J gene: TRBJ2-5
clone size: few
D gene: -
V gene: TRBV20-1
CDR3 DNA: TGCAGTGCTAGAGGGGGGGAGACCCAGTACTTC
CDR3 protein: CSARGGETQYF

J gene: TRBJ1-1
clone size: -
D gene: TRBD1
V gene: TRBV25-1
CDR3 DNA: TGTGCCAGCCAGGAAGCAGGGGGCGATGAAGCTTTCTTT
CDR3 protein: CASQEAGGDEAFF

J gene: TRBJ1-4
clone size: -
D gene: -
V gene: TRBV28
CDR3 DNA: TGTGCCAGCAGTTTAAGGCCAGATAATGAAAAACTGTTTTTT
CDR3 protein: CASSLRPDNEKLFF

J gene: TRBJ2-1
clone size: -
D gene: TRBD2
V gene: TRBV7-9
CDR3 DNA: TGTGCCAGCAGCCCAACTAGCGGGAGCTCCTACAATGAGCAGTTCTTC
CDR3 protein: CASSPTSGSSYNEQFF

J gene: TRBJ2-5
clone size: -
D gene: TRBD2
V gene: TRBV5-4
CDR3 DNA: TGTGCCAGCAGCTTCACTAGCGGGAGTATGGAGACCCAGTACTTC
CDR3 protein: CASSFTSGSMETQYF

J gene: TRBJ1-4
clone size: -
D gene: -
V gene: TRBV7-2
CDR3 DNA: TGTGCCAGCAGCAAAGCAGCCCGGCTGGATGAAAAACTGTTTTTT
CDR3 protein: CASSKAARLDEKLFF

J gene: TRBJ2-7
clone size: -
D gene: TRBD1
V gene: TRBV6-1
CDR3 DNA: TGTGCCAGCAGTGAAACGGACAGGGTTTACGAGCAGTACTTC
CDR3 protein: CASSETDRVYEQYF

J gene: TRBJ2-7
clone size: -
D gene: -
V gene: TRBV6-1
CDR3 DNA: TGTGCCAGCAGTGAAAGTCTTAAGGGCAGCGAGCAGTACTTC
CDR3 protein: CASSESLKGSEQYF

J gene: TRBJ1-2
clone size: -
D gene: TRBD1
V gene: TRBV9
CDR3 DNA: TGTGCCAGCAGCCCCGCTGTTGGACAGGGGGCCTATGGCTACACCTTC
CDR3 protein: CASSPAVGQGAYGYTF

J gene: TRBJ2-3
clone size: -
D gene: -
V gene: TRBV25-1
CDR3 DNA: TGTGCCAGCACTGAAGGCTCTGGACGCCGGCATACGCAGTATTTT
CDR3 protein: CASTEGSGRRHTQYF

J gene: TRBJ2-1
clone size: -
D gene: TRBD1
V gene: TRBV5-1
CDR3 DNA: TGCGCCAGCAGCGTGTTCAGGGGGTCCTACAATGAGCAGTTCTTC
CDR3 protein: CASSVFRGSYNEQFF

J gene: TRBJ2-3
clone size: -
D gene: -
V gene: TRBV29-1
CDR3 DNA: TGCAGCGTGACAGGAGGGCCGATGAGCACAGATACGCAGTATTTT
CDR3 protein: CSVTGGPMSTDTQYF

J gene: TRBJ2-1
clone size: -
D gene: TRBD2
V gene: TRBV2
CDR3 DNA: TGTGCCAGCAGTAGGGGACTAGCGGGAGACTACAATGAGCAGTTCTTC
CDR3 protein: CASSRGLAGDYNEQFF

J gene: TRBJ1-2
clone size: -
D gene: TRBD1
V gene: TRBV19
CDR3 DNA: TGTGCCAGTAGTATTACGTCGGGACAGTATGGCTACACCTTC
CDR3 protein: CASSITSGQYGYTF

J gene: TRBJ1-4
clone size: -
D gene: -
V gene: TRBV27
CDR3 DNA: TGTGCCAGCAGTTTAAAGGGGGGCCGGGGTTATAATGAAAAGCTGTTTTTT
CDR3 protein: CASSLKGGRGYNEKLFF

J gene: TRBJ2-1
clone size: once
D gene: -
V gene: TRBV6-5
CDR3 DNA: TGTGCCAGCAGTTATTCAGGGGCCAATGAGCAGTTCTTC
CDR3 protein: CASSYSGANEQFF

J gene: TRBJ2-1
clone size: -
D gene: -
V gene: TRBV4-3
CDR3 DNA: TGCGCCAGCAGCCAAGATGGTTCCAGGTACAATGAGCAGTTCTTC
CDR3 protein: CASSQDGSRYNEQFF

J gene: TRBJ2-1
clone size: once
D gene: -
V gene: TRBV4-3
CDR3 DNA: TGCGCCAGCAGCCTTGATGGCAGGGCAGAGTTCTTC
CDR3 protein: CASSLDGRAEFF

J gene: TRBJ2-1
clone size: -
D gene: -
V gene: TRBV5-6
CDR3 DNA: TGTGCCAGCAGCTTGTACTCAGGGAATGAGCAGTTCTTC
CDR3 protein: CASSLYSGNEQFF

J gene: TRBJ1-2
clone size: -
D gene: -
V gene: TRBV27
CDR3 DNA: TGTGCCAGCAGGGACGGGTTCTATGGCTACACCTTC
CDR3 protein: CASRDGFYGYTF